This T cell receptor beta chain came from a study of cytomegalovirus exposure and HLA in healthy donors. Generated by immunoSEQ multiplex PCR, the TCRdb table keeps only in-frame clones and is missing some. The sample yields about 95,000 clones, around 85% seen once. Whole-study findings and limits: The dataset shows that most TCR sequences were rare, while some public TCRs occurred in many donors. Researchers catalogued around 150 TCR beta chains as cytomegalovirus-associated. Reportedly, cytomegalovirus status was diagnosed with high sensitivity and specificity.

V shed 1 base and J 0 bases; nucleotides not matched to a gene: 8. This CDR3 region has 18 residues. Germline values: CDR1 LGHNA, CDR2 YNFKEQ. To note about this clone: Its target is not known.

The TCR was taken from a man between 18 and 29 years old in good health and CMV-seropositive. Sequenced sample: PBMCs. The J gene is TRBJ2-7, the V gene TRBV4-2; 11 nucleotides agree with TRBD2. In nucleotides, the CDR3 is TGTGCCAGCAGCCAAGGACTAGCGGGGACTCCCCTCTCCTACGAGCAGTACTTC. Translating it yields CASSQGLAGTPLSYEQYF.